The 7 T cell receptor beta chains presented below share a single source sample, sequenced in a study of T cells in Graves' hyperthyroidism and ophthalmopathy. TCR beta CDR3 region amplification was performed from RNA transcripts. A first-round RT-PCR of the TCR CDR3 used the HTBI primer set. TCRdb ran MiXCR on the multiplex PCR reads and lists one entry per CDR3 protein. Of 650,000 to 750,000 distinct CDR3 sequences listed, 13% to 15% were seen once; the top ten hold 10%. The sequenced sample consisted of blood. Source of these receptors: a woman under 30 with Graves' hyperthyroidism.

As concerns this clonotype: With a much larger clone just one base away, this may be a read error. The V and J genes are TRBV7-9 and TRBJ2-2, with no clear D. Germline V CDR1 and CDR2: SEHNR, FQNEAQ (reference sequence). Between the trimmed V and J ends, which lost 2 bases and 0 bases, there was a span of 4 bases. This CDR3 has 14 residues. This CDR3 reads CASSLRPNTGELFF. The CDR3 DNA reads as TGTGCCAGCAGCTTACGACCGAACACCGGGGAGCTGTTTTTT.

In its sample, this clonotype was seen a few times. This chain uses TRBV20-1 with TRBJ1-1; the D is unclear. Germline CDR1 DFQATT, CDR2 SNEGSKA (reference sequence). The CDR3 has 11 amino acids. Trimming left V 3 bases short and J 12 bases short, with 14 bases between. The CDR3 loop is CSARAGSLTFF. The CDR3 DNA is TGCAGTGCTAGGGCGGGCAGTCTCACTTTCTTT.

This clonotype was observed at least ten times. The chain links TRBV5-1 to TRBJ2-3; 12 bases agree with TRBD2. This CDR3 has 17 amino acids. V dropped 0 bases and J dropped 4; count of bases not matched to a gene: 6. Per the germline V gene, CDR1 is SGHRS and CDR2 is YFSETQ. The CDR3 region has the DNA TGCGCCAGCAGCTTGGAGCTAGCGGGAGGGGCAGCAGATACGCAGTATTTT. Residues: CASSLELAGGAADTQYF.

This clonotype was seen a handful of times. This chain joins TRBV19 and TRBJ2-3; 8 bases align to TRBD2. V gave up 5 bases and J gave up 5 bases; unmatched junction bases: 15. CDR3 length: 17 amino acids. In germline, CDR1 is LNHDA, CDR2 SQIVND (reference sequence). Written as DNA, the CDR3 is TGTGCCAGTAGTCCTCTGAGCGGGAGCGGGATCGGAGATACGCAGTATTTT. Its translation is CASSPLSGSGIGDTQYF. The variable domain in full, completed from reference TRBV19 and TRBJ2-3, reads DGGITQSPKYLFRKEGQNVTLSCEQNLNHDAMYWYRQDPGQGLRLIYYSQIVNDFQKGDIAEGYSVSREKKESFPLTVTSAQKNPTAFYLCASSPLSGSGIGDTQYFGPGTRLTVL.

V gene TRBV12-3 or TRBV12-4 combines with J gene TRBJ2-7, with TRBD2 matching 14 bases. The CDR3 consists of 15 residues. Trimming cost V 3 bases and J 7 bases; bases outside gene matches: 5. The CDR3 DNA reads as TGTGCCAGCAGTTTGACTAGCGGGAGGGCGGAGGAGCAGTACTTC. It codes for CASSLTSGRAEEQYF.

This clonotype was seen ten or more times. This chain uses TRBV12-5 with TRBJ2-3; 9 bases map to TRBD1. In germline, CDR1 is LGHNT, CDR2 FRNRAP. This CDR3 has 15 residues. With V trimmed by 6 bases and J by 2 bases, 6 bases remained unmatched. CDR3 amino acids: CASGPGQGPTDTQYF. The CDR3 DNA reads TGTGCTAGTGGACCCGGACAGGGGCCCACAGATACGCAGTATTTT.

This clonotype was found a few times. The CDR3 here is CSASLQGAKNIQYF. CDR3 bases: TGCAGTGCTAGCCTACAGGGAGCCAAAAACATTCAGTACTTC. V usage is TRBV20-1 and J usage is TRBJ2-4; possibly TRBD1 for D (6 bases). Germline CDR1 DFQATT, CDR2 SNEGSKA (reference sequence). The germline V and J ends were trimmed by 3 bases and 0 bases, with 9 bases remaining between them. The CDR3 has 14 amino acids.